This TCR beta chain was captured by sequencing in a study of shared clonotypes between healthy human individuals (dated by TCRdb to about 2020). Context from the whole study: Two women and a few men aged 18 to 49 years were included in the cohort. Each donor's leukapheresis produced roughly between roughly 0.9 and 9 billion PBMCs. For each donor, three plates each were used for CD4 naive and CD4 memory, two plates were used for CD8 naive, and one plate was used for CD8 memory. Blood TCR repertoires of five healthy adults were deeply sequenced to estimate repertoire size and the extent of clonotype sharing between individuals. To increase sequencing depth and limit assay-specific biases, different laboratories used diverse techniques to prepare libraries and sequence TCR repertoires.

The investigation overall reported the following: Rarefaction of sorted-subset datasets indicated incomplete sequencing despite the large sequencing depth. Estimated clonotype richness was generally larger for naive than for memory subsets. Pairwise subsampling indicated that sequencing depth was expected to affect the degree of clonotype sharing among donors. Roughly 5% of naive CD4, 3% to 3.5% of naive CD8, 2.3% of memory CD4, and approximately 0.4% of memory CD8 clonotypes were shared across several donors. Higher generation probabilities were observed for clonotypes shared by all four sorted-subset donors than for non-shared clonotypes. Sampling was limited to blood, and TCR repertoires in tissue likely differ from TCR repertoires in blood. Because the study included a small number of donors, the genetic and exposure-history diversity represented was limited.

CD8 naive samples consisted of CD45RO-negative cells that were positively selected for CCR7, yielding a CD45RA+CCR7+ population without TemRA cells. Healthy HIV-negative adults with no recently reported acute infections or vaccinations were included as donors. Only Caucasian adults living in Nashville, Tennessee, USA were represented among the donors. After blood collection by leukapheresis, PBMCs were isolated using Ficoll-Histopaque density gradient centrifugation and then cryopreserved in the vapor phase of liquid nitrogen. Analytical flow cytometry was used to check the purity and quantity of each magnetically sorted T cell population. Genomic DNA was isolated from each sorted fraction and quantified by UV absorbance on a Nanodrop 2000c. V is trimmed back by 4 bases and J by 4 bases, and the junction contains 10 bases that no gene match accounts for. From its cysteine to its phenylalanine, the CDR3 spans 17 amino acids. The read is trimmed to its CDR3 DNA, 51 bases read in frame from base 1. The germline V gene (reference sequence) provides CDR1 PRHDT and CDR2 FYEKMQ.

TCR CDR3 regions were amplified from genomic DNA by multiplex PCR using the deep immunoSEQ assay. Extracted genomic DNA from each cell subset was distributed evenly across all wells of several immunoSEQ 96-well plates, and each plate was treated as a replicate. For sorted subsets, about 200 ng genomic DNA, equal to some 30,000 T cell genomes, was loaded into each replicate PCR. Purified libraries were measured with a Qubit 3.0 fluorometer, size-checked on a Bioanalyzer 2100, and measured again with the KAPA Library Quantification kit. Every immunoSEQ 96-well plate was sequenced on a dedicated single-read 150-cycle Illumina NextSeq 550 flow cell. On the study's bioinformatics: Because the immunoSEQ output included only junctional sequences and no quality scores, the filtering could not be the same as the filtering used for full-length reads. Sequences were annotated with PyIR, a Python wrapper for IgBLAST v1.9, using IMGT germline references to assign V/J genes and CDR3. Reads with weak V/J assignments (E-value above 1e-6), missing CDR3, stop codons, out-of-frame junctions, or ambiguous translated residues were removed. V3J clonotypes were defined by identical inferred V gene, J gene, and CDR3 amino acid sequence. Percentage overlap between repertoires was calculated by dividing the number of shared unique clonotypes by the size of the smaller repertoire. Three approaches were used to assess repertoire richness: RTK rarefaction, the Chao1 estimator, and Recon v2.1 estimates of unobserved clonotypes. OLGA was used to compute generation probabilities for all TCRbeta clonotypes that the gDNA method yielded from a few donors. The source is immuneACCESS, and TCRdb retained only in-frame sequences with V and J called. Part of the clones is not carried over; for the studies checked, unresolved V genes explain less than half of this, and the remainder is unexplained. V, J and clone size are those of that table, while D and trimming were read from the DNA. In all, the sample holds over 2 million clones, and about 95% of those were seen once. The ten top clones hold 0.9% to 1.4% of the sample.

Note on this clone: Its antigen is still unknown. It has no much larger one-base neighbor in the sample; base qualities were not kept.

Material for sequencing was naive CD8+ T cells sorted from blood. The cell subset or site label for this specimen denotes: CD45RA+CCR7+. The V and J genes are TRBV13 and TRBJ2-7; TRBD2 aligns with 13 central bases. This TCR came from a man younger than 35 in good health. The CDR3 protein: CASSSVTSGRANYEQYF. The nucleotide sequence reads TGTGCCAGCAGCTCAGTAACTAGCGGGAGGGCCAATTACGAGCAGTACTTC. The CDR3, completed at both ends by the reference TRBV13 and TRBJ2-7 genes, gives the full variable domain AAGVIQSPRHLIKEKRETATLKCYPIPRHDTVYWYQQGPGQDPQFLISFYEKMQSDKGSIPDRFSAQQFSDYHSELNMSSLELGDSALYFCASSSVTSGRANYEQYFGPGTRLTVT.